The 25 T cell receptor beta chains in this list originate from one sample, sequenced in a study of blood T cell repertoires in COVID-19. The assay was immunoSEQ multiplex PCR, and TCRdb's table has in-frame clones only and misses some. The sample holds approximately 220,000 clones, more than 80% seen once. Material: PBMCs or T cells enriched from blood (not recorded which). The receptor set was obtained from a woman aged 18-29 years in a cohort exposed to, infected with or recovered from COVID-19 (not recorded which).

The chain recombines TRBV7-9 with TRBJ2-3, with TRBD1 matching 8 bases. V was clipped by 2 bases and J by 4 bases; unmatched bases: 5. The CDR3 is 15 amino acids. In germline, CDR1 is SEHNR, CDR2 FQNEAQ (reference sequence). CDR3 sequence: CASSLLDRDPDTQYF. CDR3 sequence (DNA): TGTGCCAGCAGCTTACTGGACAGGGACCCAGATACGCAGTATTTT.

A single count supports this clone. This chain links TRBV5-1 with TRBJ2-5; D perhaps matches TRBD2 (5 bases). Per the germline V gene, CDR1 is SGHRS and CDR2 is YFSETQ. CDR3 length: 14 amino acids. Trimming pared 2 bases from V and 2 bases from J, leaving 10 bases between. The CDR3 DNA reads TGCGCCAGCAGCTTCGGCGGGTTACAAGAGACCCAGTACTTC. This sequence encodes CASSFGGLQETQYF.

The chain employs TRBV9 and TRBJ2-3, with 7 nucleotides matching TRBD2. Germline V gene lookup returns CDR1 SGDLS and CDR2 YYNGEE. This CDR3 region has 17 residues. Germline trimming cut 1 base from V and 3 bases from J; bases unmatched to any gene: 11. CDR3 loop: CASSVLNRPAGTDTQYF. CDR3 DNA sequence: TGTGCCAGCAGCGTACTCAATCGACCAGCGGGGACAGATACGCAGTATTTT.

The V gene is TRBV6-1, the J gene TRBJ2-7, with D perhaps matching TRBD1 (6 bases). In germline, CDR1 is MNHNS, CDR2 SASEGT. CDR3 size: 15 residues. V lost 3 bases and J lost 1, with 13 bases in between. The CDR3 coding sequence is TGTGCCAGCAGTGACCTTGACAGGACGTCCTACGAGCAGTACTTC. It codes for CASSDLDRTSYEQYF.

This clone was found once. The rearrangement uses TRBV2 and TRBJ1-2; 8 positions agree with TRBD1. The CDR3 contains 15 residues. V lost 6 bases and J lost 4; bases outside the gene matches: 10. The germline V gene has CDR1 SNHLY and CDR2 FYNNEI. CDR3 amino acids: CASRPQGTGGYGYTF. CDR3 nucleotide sequence: TGTGCCAGCAGACCTCAAGGGACAGGAGGCTATGGCTACACCTTC.

This chain connects TRBV24-1 to TRBJ2-7; a possible D gene is TRBD1 (6 bases). The germline gives CDR1 KGHDR, CDR2 SFDVKD. V lost 4 bases, J lost 6 bases, and 12 bases lay in between. This CDR3 spans 13 amino acids. For the CDR3, the DNA is TGTGCCACCAGTGAACCCACAGGGTCCGAGCAGTACTTC. This sequence encodes CATSEPTGSEQYF.

The chain employs TRBV6-5 and TRBJ1-1, with 8 bases lining up with TRBD1. Germline trimming cut 7 bases from V and 2 bases from J; bases unmatched to any gene: 6. Germline V gene data show CDR1 as MNHEY and CDR2 as SVGAGI. CDR3 length: 14 amino acids. The chain's CDR3 is CASKYRGTNTEAFF. The CDR3 nucleotides read TGTGCCAGCAAGTACAGGGGGACTAACACTGAAGCTTTCTTT.

This chain uses TRBV2 with TRBJ2-3; D possibly corresponds to TRBD2 (6 bases). CDR1 is SNHLY, CDR2 FYNNEI, per germline. V was cut by 8 bases and J by 0 bases, with 15 bases left in between. The CDR3 totals 15 residues. The CDR3 DNA sequence: TGTGCCAGCTGGAGGGGTTCCCTTAGCACAGATACGCAGTATTTT. This translates into CASWRGSLSTDTQYF. The full variable domain, rest sourced from reference TRBV2 and TRBJ2-3, is EPEVTQTPSHQVTQMGQEVILRCVPISNHLYFYWYRQILGQKVEFLVSFYNNEISEKSEIFDDQFSVERPDGSNFTLKIRSTKLEDSAMYFCASWRGSLSTDTQYFGPGTRLTVL.

V usage is TRBV11-3 and J usage is TRBJ1-1; no clear D. The CDR3 has 13 residues. Germline V gives CDR1 SGHNT, CDR2 YENEEA. Trimming cost V 1 base and J 6 bases, with 9 bases left between them. This CDR3 is CASSLVSGAEAFF. The DNA of the CDR3 is TGTGCCAGCAGCTTAGTCTCGGGTGCTGAAGCTTTCTTT.

The chain uses TRBV5-1 and TRBJ2-1, with a weak D call TRBD2 (6 bases). Per germline, CDR1 SGHRS and CDR2 YFSETQ. This CDR3 has 17 amino acids. Trimming pared 2 bases from V and 0 bases from J, leaving 15 bases between. The CDR3 region is CASSLYTGTASYNEQFF. In DNA form, the CDR3 reads TGCGCCAGCAGCTTATACACCGGGACTGCCTCCTACAATGAGCAGTTCTTC.

The sample holds one count of this clone. The V call is TRBV28, the J call TRBJ1-5, with a possible D match to TRBD1 (6 bases). The CDR3 length is 14 residues. Germline V lookup: CDR1 MDHEN, CDR2 SYDVKM. V was cut by 6 bases and J by 6 bases, with 15 bases left in between. For the CDR3, the DNA is TGTGCCAGCAGGGCAGGGGCGGCAGGTCAGCCCCAGCATTTT. Amino acid sequence: CASRAGAAGQPQHF.

For the CDR3, the DNA is TGTGCCAGCAGCAACAGGAGGGGTGGCACAGATACGCAGTATTTT. As protein: CASSNRRGGTDTQYF. J is TRBJ2-3 and V is TRBV2; TRBD2 might be the D (6 bases). CDR3 length: 15 amino acids. The V gene lost 6 bases and the J gene lost 1 base, with 14 bases spanning the gap. CDR1 is SNHLY, CDR2 FYNNEI, per germline.

The chain is built from TRBV2 and TRBJ1-5; 9 bases agree with TRBD1. The ends lost 4 bases at V and 6 bases at J; junction bases unmatched: 4. CDR3 size: 14 residues. Germline V lookup: CDR1 SNHLY, CDR2 FYNNEI. In nucleotides, the CDR3 is TGTGCCAGCAGTGGGACAGGGGAGGTTCAGCCCCAGCATTTT. Translating it yields CASSGTGEVQPQHF.

The genes are TRBV18 and TRBJ1-4; perhaps TRBD1 as D (5 bases). The CDR3 length is 15 residues. With 4 bases removed from V and 2 bases from J, the gap between germline ends came to 11 bases. Germline V CDR1 and CDR2: KGHSH, LQKENI. The CDR3 protein is CASSRTGGTNEKLFF. As DNA, the CDR3 is TGTGCCAGCTCACGAACAGGTGGGACTAATGAAAAACTGTTTTTT.

The chain couples TRBV2 to TRBJ1-4; D remains unclear. Germline V gives CDR1 SNHLY, CDR2 FYNNEI. Trimming cost V 4 bases and J 8 bases, with 11 bases left between them. The CDR3 has 13 residues. The CDR3 here is CASSVRNEEKLFF. CDR3 DNA sequence: TGTGCCAGCAGTGTGAGAAATGAGGAAAAACTGTTTTTT.

The chain uses TRBV5-1 and TRBJ1-1, with D possibly TRBD1 on 5 matching bases. There are 14 residues in the CDR3. V lost 5 bases and J 4 bases, leaving 15 bases between the germline ends. Germline V gene lookup returns CDR1 SGHRS and CDR2 YFSETQ. The DNA for the CDR3 is TGCGCCAGCAGTTCGGGACTCCCGCTCACTGAAGCTTTCTTT. This gives the protein CASSSGLPLTEAFF.

This clone was seen only a few times. The V call is TRBV5-4, the J call TRBJ1-3; possibly TRBD1 for D (5 bases). Trimming took off 4 bases at V and 4 bases at J, with 15 bases between the two ends. This CDR3 has 15 residues. The germline V gene has CDR1 SGHNT and CDR2 YYREEE (reference sequence). The CDR3 protein is CASSPGQGLGNTIYF. As DNA, the CDR3 is TGTGCCAGCAGCCCGGGTCAGGGACTGGGAAACACCATATATTTT.

The chain recombines TRBV19 with TRBJ1-5, with D unresolved. From germline, CDR1 is LNHDA and CDR2 SQIVND (reference sequence). The CDR3 totals 14 residues. Between the trimmed V and J ends, which lost 4 bases and 5 bases, there was a span of 12 bases. The CDR3 DNA reads as TGTGCCAGTAGTAGAGGGTGGTTTGATCAGCCCCAGCATTTT. Residues: CASSRGWFDQPQHF.

The V and J genes are TRBV27 and TRBJ1-1; a possible D gene is TRBD1 (6 bases). Germline CDR1 and CDR2: MNHEY and SMNVEV (reference sequence). The CDR3 extends over 15 amino acids. Trimming cost V 3 bases and J 1 base, with 12 bases left between them. The CDR3: CASSFAGVWNTEAFF. DNA of the CDR3: TGTGCCAGCAGTTTCGCAGGGGTGTGGAACACTGAAGCTTTCTTT.

This clone was picked up a small number of times. The J gene is TRBJ2-7, the V gene TRBV6-2 or TRBV6-3; D gene ambiguous. This CDR3 has 13 amino acids. V dropped 2 bases and J dropped 3 bases, with 8 bases sitting between them. Germline loops: CDR1 MNHEY, CDR2 SVGEGT. CDR3 bases: TGTGCCAGCAGTTACGACTCCTACTACGAGCAGTACTTC. Amino acids: CASSYDSYYEQYF.

This chain links TRBV20-1 with TRBJ1-1; TRBD1 aligns across 7 bases. This CDR3 is built from 14 residues. Per germline, CDR1 DFQATT and CDR2 SNEGSKA (reference sequence). The junction had 7 bases not matched to a gene; V was cut back by 3 bases and J by 3 bases. The CDR3 nucleotides read TGCAGTGCTAGTCCCTCAGGGGGTCACACTGAAGCTTTCTTT. This codes for CSASPSGGHTEAFF.

V and J are TRBV5-4 and TRBJ2-1; 7 bases match TRBD2. V gave up 4 bases and J gave up 7 bases; unmatched junction bases: 20. The germline V gene has CDR1 SGHNT and CDR2 YYREEE (reference sequence). The length of the CDR3 is 18 residues. CDR3 in amino acids: CASSRASGAPKVENEQFF. The CDR3 bases are TGTGCCAGCAGCCGGGCTAGCGGAGCGCCTAAAGTGGAAAATGAGCAGTTCTTC.

The V and J genes are TRBV10-3 and TRBJ2-1; a weak D match, TRBD1 (6 bases). Germline values: CDR1 ENHRY, CDR2 SYGVKD. The V end lost 10 bases, the J end lost 3 bases, and 22 bases lay between the germline ends. The length of the CDR3 is 16 residues. The CDR3 DNA is TGTGCCACCAAGGCCGACAGGTCTACCTTCTACAATGAGCAGTTCTTC. Translation: CATKADRSTFYNEQFF.

The chain's CDR3 is CASARRAGDEQFF. The CDR3 nucleotides read TGCGCCAGCGCGAGGAGGGCGGGGGATGAGCAGTTCTTC. The chain recombines TRBV5-1 with TRBJ2-1; 7 bases align to TRBD2. V lost 7 bases and J lost 8; bases outside the gene matches: 9. The CDR3 consists of 13 residues. Germline CDR1 is SGHRS and CDR2 is YFSETQ.

CDR3 nucleotides: TGTGCCTTTAGCTCGGACAGTGGGGGCAATCAGCCCCAGCATTTT. Translating it yields CAFSSDSGGNQPQHF. This chain connects TRBV30 to TRBJ1-5; TRBD1 might be the D (6 bases). Deletions cut 7 bases from V and 2 bases from J, with 18 bases between. The CDR3 spans 15 residues. Germline CDR1 is GTSNPN and CDR2 is SVGIG (reference sequence).